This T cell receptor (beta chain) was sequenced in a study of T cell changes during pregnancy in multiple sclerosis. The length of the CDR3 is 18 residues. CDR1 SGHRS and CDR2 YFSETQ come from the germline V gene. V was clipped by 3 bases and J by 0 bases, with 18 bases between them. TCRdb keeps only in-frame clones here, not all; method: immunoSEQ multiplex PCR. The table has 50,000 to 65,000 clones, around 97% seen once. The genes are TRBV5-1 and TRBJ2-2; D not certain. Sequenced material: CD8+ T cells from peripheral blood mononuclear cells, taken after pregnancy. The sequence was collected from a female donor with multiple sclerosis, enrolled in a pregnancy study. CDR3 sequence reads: CASSSPPDSPPNTGELFF. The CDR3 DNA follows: TGCGCCAGCAGCTCACCCCCCGACTCCCCACCGAACACCGGGGAGCTGTTTTTT.